Sequencing of this T cell receptor beta chain was carried out in a study of blood T cell repertoires in COVID-19 (dated by TCRdb to about 2020). In terms of the full investigation: Samples from collaborators originated in the United States, Italy and Spain and spanned both the acute and convalescent phases of COVID-19. HLA class I and class II types, where available, came from metadata supplied by the sample provider rather than from assay-based typing. Deeply sampled blood TCRbeta repertoires from subjects exposed to, actively infected with, or recovered from COVID-19 were included in the dataset. The repertoires were released in a freely available public database intended as a resource for research on the immune response to SARS-CoV-2. The samples were drawn from two sources: the first 160 participants of the ongoing ImmuneRACE study, and 1,200 or so subjects contributed by 6 global collaborators. Sample metadata almost always included a de-identified subject ID, COVID-19 status, age in years and sex. The prospective study material was composed of cDNA or gDNA derived from T cells, B-cell-depleted T cells, or PBMCs. General findings and caveats noted by the study authors: Clinical and demographic metadata were provided uncurated, with the amount varying by source and participant.

The immunoSEQ Assay, a bias-controlled multiplex PCR, was used to amplify TCRbeta CDR3 regions from genomic DNA. Processing in the source paper ran as follows. Within the assay, amplification of reference gene primers was used to estimate how many nucleated cells each sample contained. To quantify the absolute abundance of each unique TCRbeta CDR3 rearrangement, sequence reads were collapsed and filtered. Productive Simpson clonality was computed per sample as the square root of Simpson's diversity index over productive rearrangements. As stored in TCRdb, this immuneACCESS dataset retains in-frame rearrangements with V and J assigned. A fraction of the clones does not appear; measured against another copy, unresolved V genes explain less than half of the discrepancy, and the remainder lacks a known reason. The DNA was the basis for D and trimming; V, J and clone size are from that table. This sample has about 150,000 clones in its table, and 84% of those were observed once. Over 2% of the sample lies in the top ten.

Worth noting for this clone: Its specific antigen is unknown. The input lacks base qualities; no much larger clone sits a single base away.

Collaborating institutions collected whole blood in K2EDTA tubes following their own protocols. For TCRbeta analysis, collaborators shipped samples in one of three forms: frozen whole blood, isolated PBMCs, or DNA extracted from either of those sample types. The CDR3 covers 18 residues, taking in both the cysteine and the phenylalanine. This entry keeps only the CDR3 DNA: 54 bases, framed from base 1. The junction carries 19 bases between V and J, which are trimmed by 2 bases and 4 bases respectively. CDR1 and CDR2 are read off the germline V gene as SGHRS and YFSETQ. Material: peripheral blood. The chain is made from TRBV5-1 and TRBJ2-6; a weak D assignment points to TRBD2 (7 bases agree). This sequence was found in a man in his 70s with acute or convalescent COVID-19. The nucleotide sequence is TGCGCCAGCAGCTTCCATGCGGGGGCTGGGACGGGGGCCAACGTCCTGACTTTC. Translated, this is CASSFHAGAGTGANVLTF. Extended through the reference TRBV5-1 and TRBJ2-6 proteins, this CDR3 yields the full variable domain: KAGVTQTPRYLIKTRGQQVTLSCSPISGHRSVSWYQQTPGQGLQFLFEYFSETQRNKGNFPGRFSGRQFSNSRSEMNVSTLELGDSALYLCASSFHAGAGTGANVLTFGAGSRLTVL.